The 10 T cell receptor beta chains below were found in one sample sequenced in a study of beta chain features in type 1 diabetes (dated by TCRdb to the late 2010s). The research as a whole found: In all four CD4+ subsets, TCRB CDR3 length was moderately but significantly shorter in type 1 diabetes patients.

The library was obtained by the immunoSEQ multiplex PCR assay. All of the isolated RNA was reverse transcribed with the High Capacity cDNA Reverse Transcription Kit, so expressed TCRB transcripts were sequenced. In TCRdb, the immuneACCESS table is reduced to in-frame sequences with V and J assigned. These tables do not hold every clone; where another copy was compared, an unresolved V gene accounts for under half, and the others remain unexplained. The table for this sample lists 500,000 to 800,000 clones; around an eighth of them were counted only once. The top ten constitute over 0.1% of the sample. Their antigen targets remain unknown. The sequencing sample was made of naive CD4+ T cells from blood. Taken with the paper, the label for cell subset or site translates to: true naive CD4+ T cells. The receptors originated from a man aged 25 to 40 with type 1 diabetes.

This clone has more than one count but fewer than ten. The rearrangement joins TRBV2 to TRBJ2-5; TRBD1 matches 8 bases. V lost 9 bases and J lost 1; bases outside the gene matches: 7. The CDR3 has 14 amino acids. Looked up from germline, CDR1 is SNHLY and CDR2 is FYNNEI. The CDR3 region is CARSDRGAQETQYF. CDR3 coding DNA: TGTGCCAGAAGCGACAGGGGAGCCCAAGAGACCCAGTACTTC.

This clone was observed a handful of times. J is TRBJ2-1 and V is TRBV6-6, with unresolved D. Germline V lookup: CDR1 MNHNY, CDR2 SVGAGI (reference sequence). There are 15 residues in the CDR3. Trimming removed 7 bases from V and 0 bases from J, with 13 bases in between. CDR3 in amino acids: CASTPPRNSYNEQFF. CDR3 sequence (DNA): TGTGCCAGCACCCCTCCGAGGAACTCCTACAATGAGCAGTTCTTC.

Turning to this clone: The same CDR3 arises from other DNA sequences in this sample as well. V gene TRBV7-9 combines with J gene TRBJ2-7, with D unresolved. V lost 4 bases and J lost 1, with 5 bases in between. Germline CDR1 is SEHNR and CDR2 is FQNEAQ (reference sequence). The CDR3 has 12 residues. Here the CDR3 reads CASSSSSYEQYF. The CDR3 DNA sequence: TGTGCCAGCAGCTCGTCTTCCTACGAGCAGTACTTC.

Only a few counts were recorded for this clone. This chain uses TRBV7-9 with TRBJ2-6; D gene unclear. V gave up 2 bases and J gave up 1 base, with 6 bases separating them. Germline CDR1 SEHNR, CDR2 FQNEAQ (reference sequence). The CDR3 has 15 residues. The CDR3 nucleotides are TGTGCCAGCAGCTTATTAGGATCTGGGGCCAACGTCCTGACTTTC. The encoded protein is CASSLLGSGANVLTF.

This chain links TRBV7-3 with TRBJ1-2; no definite D call. The germline V gene has CDR1 SGHTA and CDR2 FQGTGA. Trimming cost V 0 bases and J 2 bases, with 7 bases left between them. The CDR3 sequence is 14 residues long. The CDR3 nucleotides read TGTGCCAGCAGCTTAACAGGCGGGAACTATGGCTACACCTTC. Its translation is CASSLTGGNYGYTF.

This clone was found a few times. The chain carries TRBV7-2 and TRBJ2-3; no clear D gene. V lost 7 bases and J lost 2, with 4 bases in between. Per the germline V gene, CDR1 is SGHTA and CDR2 is FQGNSA. The CDR3 contains 11 residues. The CDR3 DNA reads as TGTGCCAGCATACTCACAGATACGCAGTATTTT. Translated, it gives CASILTDTQYF.

On this clone itself: The sample contains more than one DNA sequence encoding this CDR3. The J gene is TRBJ1-6, the V gene TRBV2; D remains ambiguous. CDR1 SNHLY and CDR2 FYNNEI come from the germline V gene. The germline V and J ends were trimmed by 2 bases and 10 bases, with 3 bases remaining between them. The CDR3 loop spans 11 amino acids. The CDR3 region is CASSERSPLHF. The CDR3 nucleotides are TGTGCCAGCAGTGAACGGTCACCCCTCCACTTT.

The V and J genes are TRBV7-2 and TRBJ2-1; weak D call: TRBD1 (6 bases). CDR3 size: 15 residues. Per the germline V gene, CDR1 is SGHTA and CDR2 is FQGNSA. V shed 5 bases and J shed 5 bases, with 16 bases lying between them. The CDR3 DNA sequence: TGTGCCAGCAGCCCGCCGGGACACTCAAACAATGAGCAGTTCTTC. Its translation is CASSPPGHSNNEQFF.

This clone has only one observation. J is TRBJ2-1 and V is TRBV27; 7 bases align to TRBD1. This CDR3 is built from 15 residues. The germline V gene encodes CDR1 MNHEY and CDR2 SMNVEV (reference sequence). V shed 5 bases and J 9 bases; nucleotides not matched to a gene: 13. CDR3 amino acids: CASSKYRQGKGEQFF. DNA for the CDR3: TGTGCCAGCAGTAAGTACCGACAGGGAAAAGGTGAGCAGTTCTTC.

V usage is TRBV6-6 and J usage is TRBJ1-4; 7 nucleotides align to TRBD1. Germline trimming cut 4 bases from V and 5 bases from J; bases unmatched to any gene: 4. CDR1 and CDR2 from the germline V gene are MNHNY and SVGAGI (reference sequence). This CDR3 is built from 14 residues. The CDR3 loop reads CASSSQGGNEKLFF. Here the CDR3 DNA reads TGTGCCAGCAGTTCTCAGGGGGGGAATGAAAAACTGTTTTTT.